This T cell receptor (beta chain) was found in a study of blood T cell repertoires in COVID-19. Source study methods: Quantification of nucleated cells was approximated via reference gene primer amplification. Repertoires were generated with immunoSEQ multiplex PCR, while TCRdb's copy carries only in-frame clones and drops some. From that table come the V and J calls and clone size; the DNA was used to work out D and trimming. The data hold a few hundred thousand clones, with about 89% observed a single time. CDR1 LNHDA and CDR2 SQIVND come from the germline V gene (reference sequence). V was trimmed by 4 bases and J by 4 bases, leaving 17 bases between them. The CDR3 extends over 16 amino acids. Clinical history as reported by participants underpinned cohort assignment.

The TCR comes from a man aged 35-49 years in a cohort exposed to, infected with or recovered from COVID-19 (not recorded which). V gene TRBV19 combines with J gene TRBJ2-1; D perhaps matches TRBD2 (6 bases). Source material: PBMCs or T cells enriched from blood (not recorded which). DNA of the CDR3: TGTGCCAGTAGTAGTAGCGGAGCAGCTGATTACAATGAGCAGTTCTTC. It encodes CASSSSGAADYNEQFF.